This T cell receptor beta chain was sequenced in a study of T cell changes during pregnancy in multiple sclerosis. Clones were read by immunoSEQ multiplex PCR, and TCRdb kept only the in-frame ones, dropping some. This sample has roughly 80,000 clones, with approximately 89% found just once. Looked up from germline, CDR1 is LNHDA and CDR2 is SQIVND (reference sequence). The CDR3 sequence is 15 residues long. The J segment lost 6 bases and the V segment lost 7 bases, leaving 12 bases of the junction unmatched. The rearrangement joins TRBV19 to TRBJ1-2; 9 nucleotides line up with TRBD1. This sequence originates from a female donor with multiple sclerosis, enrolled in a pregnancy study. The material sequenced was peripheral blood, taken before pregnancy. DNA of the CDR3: TGTGCCAGTACCGCGGGACAGGGAGGGAGGCATGGCTACACCTTC. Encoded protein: CASTAGQGGRHGYTF.